This TCR beta chain was retrieved from a study of Ad26.COV2.S vaccination and SARS-CoV-2 variants. Study-level background: In the study, Ad26.COV2.S was injected intramuscularly once, or twice 56 days apart.

V lost 0 bases and J 5 bases, leaving 5 bases between the germline ends. The CDR3 spans 12 residues. Germline-derived CDR1 and CDR2 are SGDLS and YYNGEE. Treatment noted: 15 to 20 received Ad26.COV2.S at low or high dose, single or two shots; roughly five received placebo; per-sample allocation not given. Sampling occurred on day 63 after the first vaccine or placebo injection. A Boston adult aged 18-55 years was the donor. This vaccine is an Ad26 vector that expresses the Wuhan-strain SARS-CoV-2 spike. Sequencing used immunoSEQ multiplex PCR; TCRdb keeps in-frame clones, though not all of them. This sample carries about 260,000 clones, 87% of them seen once, and the ten largest clones take 2.9%. Concerning this clone: Its target is not known.

Whole-study findings and limits: Measurement of non-spike TCR breadth gave similar results in vaccine and placebo recipients.

Sequences were derived from peripheral blood, sampled in a trial of Ad26.COV2.S vaccine versus placebo. The gene calls are TRBV9 and TRBJ2-5; no firm D call. This sequence was found in a person aged 18-65 years who received the Ad26.COV2.S COVID-19 vaccine or a placebo. As DNA, the CDR3 is TGTGCCAGCAGCGTAGAAGGGGAGACCCAGTACTTC. Protein: CASSVEGETQYF.